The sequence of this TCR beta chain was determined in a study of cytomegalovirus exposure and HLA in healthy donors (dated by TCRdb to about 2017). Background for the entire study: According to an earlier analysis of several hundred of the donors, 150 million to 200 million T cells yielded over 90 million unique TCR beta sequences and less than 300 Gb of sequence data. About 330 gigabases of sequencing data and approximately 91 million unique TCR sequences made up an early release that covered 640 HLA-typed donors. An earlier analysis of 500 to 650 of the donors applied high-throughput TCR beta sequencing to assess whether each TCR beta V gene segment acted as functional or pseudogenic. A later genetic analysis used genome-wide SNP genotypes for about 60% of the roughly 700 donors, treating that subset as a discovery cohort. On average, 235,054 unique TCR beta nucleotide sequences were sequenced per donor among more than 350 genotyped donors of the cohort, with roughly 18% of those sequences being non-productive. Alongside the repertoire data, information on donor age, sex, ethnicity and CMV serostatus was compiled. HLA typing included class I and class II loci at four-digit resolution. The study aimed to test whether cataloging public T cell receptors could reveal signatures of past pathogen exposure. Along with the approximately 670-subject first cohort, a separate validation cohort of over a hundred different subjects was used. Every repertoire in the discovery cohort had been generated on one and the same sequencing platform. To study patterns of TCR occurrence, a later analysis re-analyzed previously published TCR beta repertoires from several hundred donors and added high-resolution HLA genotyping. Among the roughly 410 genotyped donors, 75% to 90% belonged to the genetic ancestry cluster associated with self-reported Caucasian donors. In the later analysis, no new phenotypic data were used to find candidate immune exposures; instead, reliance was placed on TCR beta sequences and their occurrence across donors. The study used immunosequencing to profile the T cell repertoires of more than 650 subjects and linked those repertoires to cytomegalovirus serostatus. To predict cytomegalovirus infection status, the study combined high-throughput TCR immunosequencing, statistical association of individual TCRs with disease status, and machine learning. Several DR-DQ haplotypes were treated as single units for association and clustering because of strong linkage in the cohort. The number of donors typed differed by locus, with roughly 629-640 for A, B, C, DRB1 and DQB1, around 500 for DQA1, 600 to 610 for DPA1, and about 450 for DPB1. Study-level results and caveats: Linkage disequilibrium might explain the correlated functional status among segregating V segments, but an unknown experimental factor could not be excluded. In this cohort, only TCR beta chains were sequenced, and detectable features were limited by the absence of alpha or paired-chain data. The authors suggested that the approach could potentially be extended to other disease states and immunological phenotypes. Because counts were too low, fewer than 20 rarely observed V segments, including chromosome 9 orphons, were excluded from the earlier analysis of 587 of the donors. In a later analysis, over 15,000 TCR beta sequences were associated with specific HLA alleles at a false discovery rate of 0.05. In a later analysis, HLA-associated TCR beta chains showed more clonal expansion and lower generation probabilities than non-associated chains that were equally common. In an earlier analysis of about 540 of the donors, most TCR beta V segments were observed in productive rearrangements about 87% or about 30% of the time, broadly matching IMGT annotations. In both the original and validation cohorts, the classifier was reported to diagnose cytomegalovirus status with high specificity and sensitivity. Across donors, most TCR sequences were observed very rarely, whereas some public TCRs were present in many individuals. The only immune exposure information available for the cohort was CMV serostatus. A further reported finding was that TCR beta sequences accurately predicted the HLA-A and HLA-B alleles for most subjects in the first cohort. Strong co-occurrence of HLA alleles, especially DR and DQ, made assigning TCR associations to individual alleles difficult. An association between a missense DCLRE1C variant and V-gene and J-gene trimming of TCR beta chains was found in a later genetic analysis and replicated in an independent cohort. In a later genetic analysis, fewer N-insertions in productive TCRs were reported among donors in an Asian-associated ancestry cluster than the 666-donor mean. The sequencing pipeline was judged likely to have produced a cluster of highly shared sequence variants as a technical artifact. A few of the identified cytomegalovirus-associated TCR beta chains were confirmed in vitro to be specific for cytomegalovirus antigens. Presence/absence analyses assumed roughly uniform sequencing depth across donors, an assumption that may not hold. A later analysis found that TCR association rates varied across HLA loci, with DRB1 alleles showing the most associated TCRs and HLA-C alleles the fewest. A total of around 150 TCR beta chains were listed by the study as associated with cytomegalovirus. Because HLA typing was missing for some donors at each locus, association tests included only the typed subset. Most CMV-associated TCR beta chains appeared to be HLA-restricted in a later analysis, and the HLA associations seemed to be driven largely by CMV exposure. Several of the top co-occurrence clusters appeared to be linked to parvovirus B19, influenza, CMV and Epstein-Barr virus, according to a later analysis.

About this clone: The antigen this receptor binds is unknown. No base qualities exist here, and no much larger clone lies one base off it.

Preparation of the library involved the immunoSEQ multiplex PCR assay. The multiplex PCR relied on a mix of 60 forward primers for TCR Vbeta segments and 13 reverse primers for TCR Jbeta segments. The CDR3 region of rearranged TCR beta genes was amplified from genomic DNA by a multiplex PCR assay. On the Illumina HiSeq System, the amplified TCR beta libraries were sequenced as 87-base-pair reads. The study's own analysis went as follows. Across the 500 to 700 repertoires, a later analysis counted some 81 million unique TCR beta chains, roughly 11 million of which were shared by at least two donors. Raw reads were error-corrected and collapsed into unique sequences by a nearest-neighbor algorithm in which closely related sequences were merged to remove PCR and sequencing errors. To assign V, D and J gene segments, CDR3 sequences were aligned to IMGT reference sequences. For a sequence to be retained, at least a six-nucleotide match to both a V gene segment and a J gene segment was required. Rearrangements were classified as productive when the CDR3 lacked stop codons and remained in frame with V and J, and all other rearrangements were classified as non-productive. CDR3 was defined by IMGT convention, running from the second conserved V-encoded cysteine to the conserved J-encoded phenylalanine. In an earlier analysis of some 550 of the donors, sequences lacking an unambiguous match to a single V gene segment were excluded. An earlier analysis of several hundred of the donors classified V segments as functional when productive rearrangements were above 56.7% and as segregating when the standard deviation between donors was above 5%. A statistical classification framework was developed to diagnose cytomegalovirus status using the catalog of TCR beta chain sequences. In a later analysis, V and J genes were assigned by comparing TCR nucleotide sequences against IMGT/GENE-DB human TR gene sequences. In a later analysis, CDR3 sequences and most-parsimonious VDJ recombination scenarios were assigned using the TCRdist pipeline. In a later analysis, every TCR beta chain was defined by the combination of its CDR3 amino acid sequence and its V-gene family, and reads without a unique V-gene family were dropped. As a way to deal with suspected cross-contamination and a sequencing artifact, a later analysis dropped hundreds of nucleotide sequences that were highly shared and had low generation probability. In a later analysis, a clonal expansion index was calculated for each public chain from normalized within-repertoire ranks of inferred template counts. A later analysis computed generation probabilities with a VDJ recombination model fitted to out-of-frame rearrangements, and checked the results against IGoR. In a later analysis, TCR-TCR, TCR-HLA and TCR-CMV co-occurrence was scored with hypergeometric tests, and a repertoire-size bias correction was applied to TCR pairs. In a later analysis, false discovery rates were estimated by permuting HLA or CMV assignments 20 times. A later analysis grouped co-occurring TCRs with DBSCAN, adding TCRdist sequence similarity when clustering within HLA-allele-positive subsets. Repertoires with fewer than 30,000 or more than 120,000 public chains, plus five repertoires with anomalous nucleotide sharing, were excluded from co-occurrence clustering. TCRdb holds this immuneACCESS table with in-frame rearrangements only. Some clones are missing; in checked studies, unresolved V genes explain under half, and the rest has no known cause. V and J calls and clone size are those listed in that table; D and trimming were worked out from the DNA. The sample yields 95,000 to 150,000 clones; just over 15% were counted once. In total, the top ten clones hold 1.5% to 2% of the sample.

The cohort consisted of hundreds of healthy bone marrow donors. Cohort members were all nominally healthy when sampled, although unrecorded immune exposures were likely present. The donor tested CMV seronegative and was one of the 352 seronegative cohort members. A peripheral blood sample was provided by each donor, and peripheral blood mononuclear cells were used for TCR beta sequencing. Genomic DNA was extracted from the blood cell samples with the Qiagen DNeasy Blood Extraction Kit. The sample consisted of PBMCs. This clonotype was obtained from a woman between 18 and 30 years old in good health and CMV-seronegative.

The CDR3 region reads CASSLVGLAGSQFF. The DNA reads TGTGCCAGCAGCTTAGTCGGTCTAGCGGGTAGTCAGTTCTTC. The chain uses TRBV11-2 and TRBJ2-1, with TRBD2 matching 8 junction bases. CDR1 and CDR2 are read off the germline V gene as SGHAT and FQNNGV. The CDR3 sequence holds 14 residues, the cysteine and phenylalanine included. The retained sequence is limited to the CDR3, 42 bases, with the frame set at the first base. Ends trimmed: V by 1 base, J by 13 bases; bases unmatched to a gene: 9.